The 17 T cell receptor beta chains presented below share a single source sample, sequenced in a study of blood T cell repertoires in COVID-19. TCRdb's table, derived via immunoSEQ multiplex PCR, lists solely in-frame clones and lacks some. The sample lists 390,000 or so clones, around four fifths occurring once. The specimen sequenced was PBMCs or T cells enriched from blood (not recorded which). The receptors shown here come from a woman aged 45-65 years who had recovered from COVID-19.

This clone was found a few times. The CDR3 region has the DNA TGTGCCAGCAGCCTGGGAGACTTTCCGTCCGAGCAGTACTTC. Its protein product is CASSLGDFPSEQYF. The V gene is TRBV3-1 (or the pseudogene TRBV3-2), the J gene TRBJ2-7; a possible D gene is TRBD2 (5 bases). CDR1 and CDR2 from the germline V gene are LGHDT and YNNKEL (reference sequence). Trimming pared 4 bases from V and 6 bases from J, leaving 16 bases between. The CDR3 length is 14 residues.

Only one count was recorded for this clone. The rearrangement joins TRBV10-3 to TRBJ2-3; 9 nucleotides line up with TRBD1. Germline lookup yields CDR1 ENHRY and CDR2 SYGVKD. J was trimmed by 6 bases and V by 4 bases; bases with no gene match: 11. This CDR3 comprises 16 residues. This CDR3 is CAISAPGDREGDTQYF. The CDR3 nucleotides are TGTGCCATCAGTGCTCCGGGGGACAGGGAAGGGGATACGCAGTATTTT.

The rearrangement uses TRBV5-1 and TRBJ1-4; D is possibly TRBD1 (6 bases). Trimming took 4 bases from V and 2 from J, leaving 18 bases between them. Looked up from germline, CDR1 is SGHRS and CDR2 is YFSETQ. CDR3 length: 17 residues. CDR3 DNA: TGCGCCAGCAGCCCCACGGGCAGGGGCATCACTAATGAAAAACTGTTTTTT. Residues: CASSPTGRGITNEKLFF. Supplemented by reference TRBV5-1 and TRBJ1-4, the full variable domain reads KAGVTQTPRYLIKTRGQQVTLSCSPISGHRSVSWYQQTPGQGLQFLFEYFSETQRNKGNFPGRFSGRQFSNSRSEMNVSTLELGDSALYLCASSPTGRGITNEKLFFGSGTQLSVL.

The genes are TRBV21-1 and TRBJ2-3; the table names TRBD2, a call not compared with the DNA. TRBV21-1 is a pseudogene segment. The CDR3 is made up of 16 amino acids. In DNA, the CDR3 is TGTGCCAGCAGCCCCCCCCTAGCGCAGACCACAGATACGCAGTATTTT. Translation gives CASSPPLAQTTDTQYF.

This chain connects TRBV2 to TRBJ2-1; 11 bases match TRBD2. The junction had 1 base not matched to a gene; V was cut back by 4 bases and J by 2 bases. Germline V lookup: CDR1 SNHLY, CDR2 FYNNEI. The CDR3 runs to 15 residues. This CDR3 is CASSATSGTYNEQFF. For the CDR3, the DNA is TGTGCCAGCAGTGCGACTAGCGGGACCTACAATGAGCAGTTCTTC.

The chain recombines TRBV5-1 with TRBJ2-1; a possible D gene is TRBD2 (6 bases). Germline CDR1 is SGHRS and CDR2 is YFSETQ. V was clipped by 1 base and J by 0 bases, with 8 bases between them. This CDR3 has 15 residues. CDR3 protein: CASSLSGVSYNEQFF. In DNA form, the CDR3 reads TGCGCCAGCAGCTTGTCGGGGGTCTCCTACAATGAGCAGTTCTTC. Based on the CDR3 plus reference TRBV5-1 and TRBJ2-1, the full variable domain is KAGVTQTPRYLIKTRGQQVTLSCSPISGHRSVSWYQQTPGQGLQFLFEYFSETQRNKGNFPGRFSGRQFSNSRSEMNVSTLELGDSALYLCASSLSGVSYNEQFFGPGTRLTVL.

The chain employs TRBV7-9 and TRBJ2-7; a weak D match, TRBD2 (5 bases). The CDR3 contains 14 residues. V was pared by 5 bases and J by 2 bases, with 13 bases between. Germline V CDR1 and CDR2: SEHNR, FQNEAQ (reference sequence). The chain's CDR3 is CASSRPGTTYEQYF. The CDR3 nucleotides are TGTGCCAGCAGCCGACCGGGAACTACCTACGAGCAGTACTTC. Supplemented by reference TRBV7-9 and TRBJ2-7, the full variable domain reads DTGVSQNPRHKITKRGQNVTFRCDPISEHNRLYWYRQTLGQGPEFLTYFQNEAQLEKSRLLSDRFSAERPKGSFSTLEIQRTEQGDSAMYLCASSRPGTTYEQYFGPGTRLTVT.

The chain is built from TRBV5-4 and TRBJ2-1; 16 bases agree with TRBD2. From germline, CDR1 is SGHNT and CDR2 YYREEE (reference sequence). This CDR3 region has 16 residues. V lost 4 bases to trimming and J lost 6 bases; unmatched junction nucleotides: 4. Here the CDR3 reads CASSRGLAGGINEQFF. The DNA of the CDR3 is TGTGCCAGCAGCCGGGGACTAGCGGGAGGGATCAATGAGCAGTTCTTC.

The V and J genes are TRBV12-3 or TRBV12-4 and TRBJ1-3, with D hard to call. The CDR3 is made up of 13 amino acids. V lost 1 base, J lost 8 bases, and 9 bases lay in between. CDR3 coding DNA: TGTGCCAGCAGTTTAGGTCGTAGAGACACCATATATTTT. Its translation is CASSLGRRDTIYF.

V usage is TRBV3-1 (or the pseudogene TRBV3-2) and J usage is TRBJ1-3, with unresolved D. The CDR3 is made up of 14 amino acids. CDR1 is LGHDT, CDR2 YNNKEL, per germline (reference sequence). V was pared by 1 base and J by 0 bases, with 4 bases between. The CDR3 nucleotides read TGTGCCAGCAGCCAAGGGAGCTCTGGAAACACCATATATTTT. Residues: CASSQGSSGNTIYF.

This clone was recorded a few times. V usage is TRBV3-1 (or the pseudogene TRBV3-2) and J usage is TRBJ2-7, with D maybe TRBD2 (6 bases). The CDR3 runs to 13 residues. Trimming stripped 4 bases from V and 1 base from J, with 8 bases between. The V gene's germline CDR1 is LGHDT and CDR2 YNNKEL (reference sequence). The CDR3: CASSLGTSYEQYF. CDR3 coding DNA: TGTGCCAGCAGCCTTGGGACTTCCTACGAGCAGTACTTC.

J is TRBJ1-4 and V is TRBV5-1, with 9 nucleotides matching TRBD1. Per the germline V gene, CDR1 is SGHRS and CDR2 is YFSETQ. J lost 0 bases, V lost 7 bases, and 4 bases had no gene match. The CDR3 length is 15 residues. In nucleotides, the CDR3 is TGCGCCAGCGGGACAGGGTCTTCAACTAATGAAAAACTGTTTTTT. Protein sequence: CASGTGSSTNEKLFF.

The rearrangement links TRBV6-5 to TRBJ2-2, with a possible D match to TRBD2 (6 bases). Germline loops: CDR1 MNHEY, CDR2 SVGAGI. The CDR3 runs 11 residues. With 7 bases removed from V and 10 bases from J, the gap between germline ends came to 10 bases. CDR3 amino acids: CASNSGLELFF. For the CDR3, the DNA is TGTGCCAGCAATAGCGGCTTGGAGCTGTTTTTT.

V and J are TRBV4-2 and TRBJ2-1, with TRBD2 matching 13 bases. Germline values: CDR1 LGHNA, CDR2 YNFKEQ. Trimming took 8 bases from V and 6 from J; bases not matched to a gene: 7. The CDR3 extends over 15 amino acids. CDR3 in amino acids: CASGGRTSGSNEQFF. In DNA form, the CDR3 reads TGTGCCAGCGGGGGCAGGACTAGCGGGAGCAATGAGCAGTTCTTC.

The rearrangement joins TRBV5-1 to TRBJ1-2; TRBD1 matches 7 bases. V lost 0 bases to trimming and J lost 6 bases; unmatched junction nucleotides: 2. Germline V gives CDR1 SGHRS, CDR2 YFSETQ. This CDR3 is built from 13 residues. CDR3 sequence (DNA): TGCGCCAGCAGCTTGGAACAGGGGAATGGCTACACCTTC. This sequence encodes CASSLEQGNGYTF. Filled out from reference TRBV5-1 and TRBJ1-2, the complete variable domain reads KAGVTQTPRYLIKTRGQQVTLSCSPISGHRSVSWYQQTPGQGLQFLFEYFSETQRNKGNFPGRFSGRQFSNSRSEMNVSTLELGDSALYLCASSLEQGNGYTFGSGTRLTVV.

CDR3 amino acids: CASRRGQGLNQPQHF. The DNA of the CDR3 is TGTGCCAGCAGACGGGGACAGGGACTCAATCAGCCCCAGCATTTT. The rearrangement links TRBV6-5 to TRBJ1-5, with 9 bases matching TRBD1. V was pared by 6 bases and J by 3 bases, with 6 bases of the junction left unmatched. Germline CDR1 reads MNHEY; CDR2 reads SVGAGI. The CDR3 spans 15 residues.

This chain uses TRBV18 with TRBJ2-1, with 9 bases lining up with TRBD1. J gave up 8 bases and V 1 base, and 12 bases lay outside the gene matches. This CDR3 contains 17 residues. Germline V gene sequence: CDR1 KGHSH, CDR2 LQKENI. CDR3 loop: CASSPRLTGGSKDEQFF. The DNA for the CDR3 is TGTGCCAGCTCACCACGGCTCACAGGGGGCTCGAAAGATGAGCAGTTCTTC.